This is a list of T cell receptor beta chains from one sample in a study of a mutant IDH1 vaccine in newly diagnosed glioma. Method: immunoSEQ multiplex PCR; TCRdb's copy keeps in-frame clones and lacks some. The sample has 65,000 or so clones, about 85% seen once; the top ten hold about 4%. For these TCRs, the target antigens are not known. The specimen was PBMCs, collected from a glioma patient whose treatment included an IDH1 peptide vaccine. The receptors come from a man in his thirties or forties with glioma. The CDR3 runs from the conserved cysteine through the conserved F or W. Each record gives: J gene, V gene, D gene, clone size, CDR3 DNA, CDR3 protein. D genes are given only for firm matches. Clone size is shown for a subset of rows, as once, few, many or a class of expanded clone.

j_call: TRBJ2-5; v_call: TRBV15; d_call: TRBD2; clone_size: .; cdr3_nt: TGTGCCACAACGACGGGGGGGTTAGGAGAGACCCAGTACTTC; cdr3_aa: CATTTGGLGETQYF
j_call: TRBJ1-5; v_call: TRBV6-5; d_call: TRBD1; clone_size: .; cdr3_nt: TGTGCCAGCAGTAGTGGACAGGGCAGGCAGCCCCAGCATTTT; cdr3_aa: CASSSGQGRQPQHF
j_call: TRBJ1-5; v_call: TRBV5-1; d_call: .; clone_size: few; cdr3_nt: TGCGCCAGCAGTACAGGAAATAGCAATCAGCCCCAGCATTTT; cdr3_aa: CASSTGNSNQPQHF
j_call: TRBJ2-7; v_call: TRBV28; d_call: .; clone_size: .; cdr3_nt: TGTGCCAGCAGTTCCGAATTCTACGAGCAGTACTTC; cdr3_aa: CASSSEFYEQYF
j_call: TRBJ2-7; v_call: TRBV19; d_call: .; clone_size: .; cdr3_nt: TGTGCCAGTAGTAGGGGAAGGGAATCCTACGAGCAGTACTTC; cdr3_aa: CASSRGRESYEQYF
j_call: TRBJ2-1; v_call: TRBV7-9; d_call: .; clone_size: .; cdr3_nt: TGTGCCAGCAGCTTTTCCTACAATGAGCAGTTCTTC; cdr3_aa: CASSFSYNEQFF
j_call: TRBJ2-1; v_call: TRBV10-1; d_call: TRBD2; clone_size: .; cdr3_nt: TGCGCCAGCAGTGAAAGCGGGGGCCTTAACAATGAGCAGTTCTTC; cdr3_aa: CASSESGGLNNEQFF
j_call: TRBJ1-5; v_call: TRBV28; d_call: .; clone_size: few; cdr3_nt: TGTGCCAGCAGTAGACGGACAGTTAATCAGCCCCAGCATTTT; cdr3_aa: CASSRRTVNQPQHF
j_call: TRBJ2-5; v_call: TRBV4-1; d_call: .; clone_size: .; cdr3_nt: TGCGCCAGCAGCCAAGTCCTGCGACAGAAAACTCTTCAAGAGACCCAGTACTTC; cdr3_aa: CASSQVLRQKTLQETQYF
j_call: TRBJ2-5; v_call: TRBV5-1; d_call: TRBD1; clone_size: .; cdr3_nt: TGCGCCAGCAGCCAAGGACAGGGGGCAGGGGAGACCCAGTACTTC; cdr3_aa: CASSQGQGAGETQYF
j_call: TRBJ1-3; v_call: TRBV27; d_call: .; clone_size: .; cdr3_nt: TGTGCCAGCAGTCCGAGGACCGGCTGGGGCTCTGGAAACACCATATATTTT; cdr3_aa: CASSPRTGWGSGNTIYF
j_call: TRBJ2-5; v_call: TRBV5-8; d_call: .; clone_size: .; cdr3_nt: TGTGCCAGCAGCCTCCTGGGGTTGGGGCGCGAGACCCAGTACTTC; cdr3_aa: CASSLLGLGRETQYF
j_call: TRBJ2-5; v_call: TRBV5-1; d_call: .; clone_size: once; cdr3_nt: TGCGCCAGCAGCTTGGCCCCCGGGGGCCCCGAGACCCAGTACTTC; cdr3_aa: CASSLAPGGPETQYF
j_call: TRBJ1-1; v_call: TRBV19; d_call: TRBD1; clone_size: .; cdr3_nt: TGTGCCAGTAGTCTAATCACCGGGACAGCTTATAATGCTGAAGCTTTCTTT; cdr3_aa: CASSLITGTAYNAEAFF
j_call: TRBJ2-7; v_call: TRBV27; d_call: .; clone_size: .; cdr3_nt: TGTGCCAGCAGTTTATACCCCGGGGGAGCCTACGAGCAGTACTTC; cdr3_aa: CASSLYPGGAYEQYF
j_call: TRBJ2-3; v_call: TRBV5-4; d_call: TRBD2; clone_size: once; cdr3_nt: TGTGCCAGCAGCCTGCGGGGGGGCAAAGATACGCAGTATTTT; cdr3_aa: CASSLRGGKDTQYF
j_call: TRBJ1-1; v_call: TRBV19; d_call: .; clone_size: .; cdr3_nt: TGTGCCAGTAGTACAGGGGATTCTTCTGAAGCTTTCTTT; cdr3_aa: CASSTGDSSEAFF
j_call: TRBJ2-7; v_call: TRBV30; d_call: .; clone_size: .; cdr3_nt: TGTGCCTGGAGTGTAGATAGCTCCTACGAGCAGTACTTC; cdr3_aa: CAWSVDSSYEQYF
j_call: TRBJ2-1; v_call: TRBV2; d_call: .; clone_size: .; cdr3_nt: TGTGCCAGCAGAGAGTGGTGGGACAATGAGCAGTTCTTC; cdr3_aa: CASREWWDNEQFF
j_call: TRBJ2-3; v_call: TRBV2; d_call: .; clone_size: .; cdr3_nt: TGTGCCAGCAGTGCTGGCAGGTCTATCGCAGGCACAGATACGCAGTATTTT; cdr3_aa: CASSAGRSIAGTDTQYF
j_call: TRBJ1-5; v_call: TRBV7-2; d_call: .; clone_size: .; cdr3_nt: TGTGCCAGCAGCTTAGCTACAGGGTGGAGCAATCAGCCCCAGCATTTT; cdr3_aa: CASSLATGWSNQPQHF
j_call: TRBJ1-6; v_call: TRBV7-2; d_call: .; clone_size: .; cdr3_nt: TGTGCCAGCAGCTTAGCCGGGTATAATTCACCCCTCCACTTT; cdr3_aa: CASSLAGYNSPLHF
j_call: TRBJ1-1; v_call: TRBV6-5; d_call: TRBD1; clone_size: .; cdr3_nt: TGTGCCAGCGGGGGAAAGGGGGCCATGGAAGCTTTCTTT; cdr3_aa: CASGGKGAMEAFF
j_call: TRBJ2-1; v_call: TRBV14; d_call: .; clone_size: .; cdr3_nt: TGTGCCAGCAGCCCTGCGGAGCTCCTTTACAATGAGCAGTTCTTC; cdr3_aa: CASSPAELLYNEQFF
j_call: TRBJ1-2; v_call: TRBV6-5; d_call: .; clone_size: once; cdr3_nt: TGTGCCAGCAGTTACGGGGCAGGTTTGAACTATGGCTACACCTTC; cdr3_aa: CASSYGAGLNYGYTF
j_call: TRBJ2-3; v_call: TRBV28; d_call: TRBD2; clone_size: .; cdr3_nt: TGTGCCAGCAGTCCCATAGGGGACTACACAGATACGCAGTATTTT; cdr3_aa: CASSPIGDYTDTQYF
j_call: TRBJ1-2; v_call: TRBV11-2; d_call: TRBD1; clone_size: once; cdr3_nt: TGTGCCAGCAGCTTAGTGGGCAGGGGGCGCGGCTACACCTTC; cdr3_aa: CASSLVGRGRGYTF
j_call: TRBJ1-5; v_call: TRBV7-9; d_call: .; clone_size: .; cdr3_nt: TGTGCCAGCAGCCCTTCCGGAGGGTCGGATCAGCCCCAGCATTTT; cdr3_aa: CASSPSGGSDQPQHF
j_call: TRBJ2-1; v_call: TRBV10-1; d_call: .; clone_size: .; cdr3_nt: TGCGCCAGCAGTGAGGGGGGAATTTCCTACAATGAGCAGTTCTTC; cdr3_aa: CASSEGGISYNEQFF